These 27 T cell receptor beta chains share one sample of origin, sequenced in a study of tumor and adjacent non-tumor tissue in lung cancer. This sample's RNA came from whole unsorted tissue. The library came from three nested PCR rounds adapted from ARM-PCR protocols. TCRdb re-derived calls from the multiplex PCR reads in MiXCR, one entry per CDR3 protein. The table includes more than 95,000 distinct CDR3 sequences, 60% to 70% detected once. The specimen was lung tumor tissue. Every receptor here comes from a man in his thirties or forties with non-small cell lung cancer.

Notes on this clonotype: This may stem from a read error, because a much larger clone lies one nucleotide away. V and J are TRBV20-1 and TRBJ1-4; 8 bases fit TRBD1. Per germline, CDR1 DFQATT and CDR2 SNEGSKA (reference sequence). The CDR3 consists of 15 residues. The CDR3 protein is CNARDEQGANEKLFF. Here the CDR3 DNA reads TGCAATGCTAGAGATGAGCAGGGGGCAAATGAAAAACTGTTTTTT.

The chain links TRBV11-2 to TRBJ2-6, with TRBD1 as a possible D gene (5 bases). The germline V gene encodes CDR1 SGHAT and CDR2 FQNNGV. This CDR3 is 17 amino acids long. V dropped 3 bases and J dropped 13 bases, with 25 bases sitting between them. CDR3 nucleotide sequence: TGTGCCAGCAGCTTGGTCGCCCAGCGATCTGGGGCCGAGGTCCTGACTTTC. It encodes CASSLVAQRSGAEVLTF. The variable domain in full, completed from reference TRBV11-2 and TRBJ2-6, reads EAGVAQSPRYKIIEKRQSVAFWCNPISGHATLYWYQQILGQGPKLLIQFQNNGVVDDSQLPKDRFSAERLKGVDSTLKIQPAKLEDSAVYLCASSLVAQRSGAEVLTFGAGSRLTVL.

Regarding this clonotype: Germline and junction disagree at one end, which may indicate a read error. The V call is TRBV20-1, the J call TRBJ2-3; 15 bases agree with TRBD2. Per germline, CDR1 DFQATT and CDR2 SNEGSKA (reference sequence). There are 18 residues in the CDR3. The CDR3 spells CSAPGLAGGFKGIDMQYF. The CDR3 nucleotides read TGCAGTGCCCCAGGACTAGCGGGAGGGTTTAAGGGCATAGATATGCAGTATTTT.

A note on this clonotype: The junction shows a germline mismatch at one end, possibly a read error. V gene TRBV4-1 combines with J gene TRBJ2-7; 8 bases map to TRBD1. The CDR3 covers 17 residues. Germline-derived CDR1 and CDR2 are MGHRA and YSYEKL. The CDR3 here is CTSSQERSGTGAYEQYF. The CDR3 coding sequence is TGCACCAGCAGCCAGGAACGCTCCGGGACAGGAGCCTACGAGCAGTACTTC.

With respect to this clonotype: Because the CDR3 is missing its conserved closing phenylalanine or tryptophan, this is likely a read error. The chain joins TRBV7-8 to TRBJ2-7, with unresolved D. This CDR3 comprises 15 residues. Deletions cut 1 base from V and 1 base from J, with 11 bases between. Germline values: CDR1 SGHVS, CDR2 FQNEAQ. CDR3 coding DNA: TGTGCCAGCAGCTTAGAGGGCTACGATTCCTACGAGCAGTACTTA. Protein product: CASSLEGYDSYEQYL.

A remark on this clonotype: A read error may produce the germline difference seen at one junction end. Written as DNA, the CDR3 is TGTGCCAGCAGCCAAGGGACGGGTGTCGGGATAGGGGCCAAGGTCCTGACTTTC. It specifies CASSQGTGVGIGAKVLTF. This chain joins TRBV7-9 and TRBJ2-6; D assignment may be TRBD1 or TRBD2 (5 bases each). Germline V gene sequence: CDR1 SEHNR, CDR2 FQNEAQ (reference sequence). CDR3 length: 18 residues.

This clonotype was detected many times. The V and J genes are TRBV11-2 and TRBJ2-5; D unresolved. CDR1 is SGHAT, CDR2 FQNNGV, per germline. Trimming pared 6 bases from V and 3 bases from J, leaving 17 bases between. This CDR3 is built from 15 residues. The CDR3 DNA follows: TGTGCCAGCAGTTCCTGGCCTGGACGGGAAGAGACCCAGTACTTC. This encodes CASSSWPGREETQYF.

Regarding this clonotype: A single base separates this from a much larger clone, so it may be a read error. The chain recombines TRBV4-1 with TRBJ1-1; 7 bases map to TRBD1. The junction had 6 bases not matched to a gene; V was cut back by 0 bases and J by 5 bases. The CDR3 has 15 residues. The germline CDR1 and CDR2 sequences are MGHRA and YSYEKL. The CDR3 DNA sequence: TGCGCCAGCAGCCAAGATCCCACAGGGGCTACTGAAGCTTTCTTT. This gives the protein CASSQDPTGATEAFF.

Turning to this clonotype: A clone one base away is much larger, so this may be a read error. Here the CDR3 omits its conserved ending phenylalanine or tryptophan, so a read error is the likely source. This chain uses TRBV12-3 or TRBV12-4 with TRBJ1-1, with D unclear. The germline V and J ends were trimmed by 3 bases and 5 bases, with 10 bases remaining between them. This CDR3 spans 13 amino acids. The CDR3 spells CASSFRVGTEAFS. For the CDR3, the DNA is TGTGCCAGCAGTTTTAGAGTTGGGACTGAAGCTTTCTCT.

Regarding this clonotype: An end of the junction differs from the germline gene, which may be a read error. The rearrangement uses TRBV20-1 and TRBJ2-1, with TRBD2 identical over 8 bases. This CDR3 comprises 14 residues. The germline V gene has CDR1 DFQATT and CDR2 SNEGSKA (reference sequence). CDR3 loop: CNARHAGGFNEQFF. In nucleotides, the CDR3 is TGCAATGCTAGACATGCGGGAGGCTTTAATGAGCAGTTCTTC.

Concerning this clonotype itself: Being one base from a much bigger clone, this may be a read error. The chain employs TRBV6-6 and TRBJ1-1, with 7 bases lining up with TRBD1. Looked up from germline, CDR1 is MNHNY and CDR2 is SVGAGI (reference sequence). The CDR3 covers 13 residues. Trimming cost V 6 bases and J 4 bases; bases outside gene matches: 5. CDR3 nucleotide sequence: TGTGCCAGCAGAATACAGGGGAGCACTGAAGCTTTCTTT. Translating gives CASRIQGSTEAFF.

Regarding this clonotype: Being one base from a much bigger clone, this may be a read error. This chain joins TRBV12-3 or TRBV12-4 and TRBJ2-2; D might be TRBD2 (6 bases). The CDR3 spans 10 residues. CDR3 loop: CASGGAERFF. CDR3 nucleotide sequence: TGTGCCAGCGGAGGGGCAGAGCGGTTTTTT.

As concerns this clonotype: Mismatch with germline at one junction end may stem from a read error. The chain employs TRBV24-1 and TRBJ2-1; TRBD2 aligns across 15 bases. This CDR3 contains 20 residues. Germline V CDR1 and CDR2: KGHDR, SFDVKD. CDR3 nucleotide sequence: TGTGTCACCAGTGACGTTGGTGGGACTAGCGGGAGGTTTAACTACAATGAGCAGTTCTTC. Its translation: CVTSDVGGTSGRFNYNEQFF.

To note about this clonotype: This clone may be a read error of a much larger clone one base away. The chain has TRBV4-1 and TRBJ2-7, with D unresolved. Germline V gene data show CDR1 as MGHRA and CDR2 as YSYEKL. The CDR3 totals 14 residues. CDR3 bases: TGCGCCAGCAGCCTGGCGGAGAGCTCCTTCGAGCAGTACTTC. Protein product: CASSLAESSFEQYF.

With regard to this clonotype: This may stem from a read error, because a much larger clone lies one nucleotide away. The CDR3 region is CASSPSMVPYEQYF. DNA for the CDR3: TGTGCCAGCAGCCCCAGCATGGTACCCTACGAGCAGTACTTC. The chain recombines TRBV7-8 with TRBJ2-7; D is uncertain. Germline lookup yields CDR1 SGHVS and CDR2 FQNEAQ. Trimming pared 5 bases from V and 2 bases from J, leaving 13 bases between. There are 14 residues in the CDR3.

This clonotype occurred a few times. One end of the junction does not line up with germline, which may come from a read error. The J gene is TRBJ2-3, the V gene TRBV4-3; 10 bases align to TRBD2. CDR1 LGHNA and CDR2 YSLEER come from the germline V gene. The CDR3 totals 17 residues. The CDR3 spells CASCQDFALAGTYTQYF. In nucleotides, the CDR3 is TGCGCCAGCTGCCAAGATTTTGCACTAGCGGGGACATATACGCAGTATTTT.

Note on this clonotype: A junction boundary mismatches the germline segment, possibly from a read error. This rearrangement joins TRBV6-2 or TRBV6-3 to TRBJ2-1, with 10 positions matching TRBD2. This CDR3 contains 16 residues. CDR1 MNHEY and CDR2 SVGEGT come from the germline V gene. This CDR3 is CASKRPGLASYNKQFF. Here the CDR3 DNA reads TGTGCCAGCAAACGACCGGGACTAGCGAGTTACAATAAGCAGTTCTTC.

As concerns this clonotype: The junction does not match germline at one end; this may be a read error. The J gene is TRBJ2-1, the V gene TRBV6-6; D not certain. The CDR3 spans 12 residues. CDR1 and CDR2 from the germline V gene are MNHNY and SVGAGI (reference sequence). In DNA form, the CDR3 reads TGTGCCGGCAGTACGGTGGGGAATGAGCAGTTCTTC. This gives the protein CAGSTVGNEQFF.

Regarding this clonotype: Being one base from a much bigger clone, this may be a read error. The chain employs TRBV4-1 and TRBJ2-7; 7 bases match TRBD2. Germline lookup yields CDR1 MGHRA and CDR2 YSYEKL. The CDR3 runs 15 residues. The CDR3 reads CPSSQDSRESYEQYF. The CDR3 nucleotides read TGCCCCAGCAGCCAAGATTCGCGGGAGTCGTACGAGCAGTACTTC.

In its sample, this clonotype was seen many times. This chain joins TRBV12-3 or TRBV12-4 and TRBJ1-2; 9 bases line up with TRBD1. CDR3 length: 13 residues. With V trimmed by 6 bases and J by 6 bases, 5 bases remained unmatched. The CDR3 DNA follows: TGTGCCAGCAGCCCCAGGACAGGGGATGGCTACACCTTC. Protein: CASSPRTGDGYTF.

A note on this clonotype: This could be a read error, since a much larger clone is one nucleotide away. CDR3 in amino acids: CVSSLAGGIDEQYF. CDR3 bases: TGTGTCAGCAGTTTAGCGGGAGGAATCGACGAGCAGTACTTC. The chain carries TRBV6-1 and TRBJ2-7, with 10 bases identical to TRBD2. The CDR3 runs 14 residues. Germline assignment: CDR1 MNHNS and CDR2 SASEGT.

A word on this clonotype: At one end the junction does not follow the germline gene, possibly because of a read error. The rearrangement uses TRBV29-1 and TRBJ1-2; D unresolved. The CDR3 has 13 residues. Germline values: CDR1 SQVTM, CDR2 ANQGSEA. The CDR3 region is CSAREDVMSGYTF. As DNA, the CDR3 is TGTAGCGCCCGAGAAGATGTAATGTCGGGCTACACCTTC.

This clonotype appeared many times. It is unclear where the CDR3 begins or ends on the DNA, so no DNA is shown, and the CDR3 is as TCRdb lists it. This sequence joins TRBV21-1 and TRBJ1-5; no DNA check was done on the table's D call, TRBD1. TRBV21-1 is designated a pseudogene. With termini counted, the CDR3 has 16 amino acids. The CDR3 is CASSKGVAVGNQPQHF.

Points on this clonotype: Compared with germline, one end of the junction differs, possibly owing to a read error. J is TRBJ1-1 and V is TRBV30, with no clear D. Looked up from germline, CDR1 is GTSNPN and CDR2 is SVGIG (reference sequence). The CDR3 has 13 amino acids. CDR3 sequence reads: CAWSKGGNIEASF. The CDR3 DNA reads as TGTGCCTGGAGTAAGGGCGGGAACATTGAAGCTTCCTTT.

The chain is built from TRBV20-1 and TRBJ2-3, with D possibly called TRBD1 or TRBD2 (6 bases each). This CDR3 comprises 14 residues. V dropped 3 bases and J dropped 4 bases, with 14 bases sitting between them. Germline assignment: CDR1 DFQATT and CDR2 SNEGSKA (reference sequence). CDR3 loop: CSASGGTSADTQYF. The CDR3 DNA sequence: TGCAGTGCTAGTGGGGGGACATCAGCAGATACGCAGTATTTT.

As regards this clonotype: One junction end disagrees with the germline gene, perhaps due to a read error. The chain is built from TRBV11-3 and TRBJ2-3; D not certain. The CDR3 runs 13 residues. Per the germline V gene, CDR1 is SGHNT and CDR2 is YENEEA. CDR3 residues: CAISLPPADAQYF. The CDR3 DNA reads as TGTGCCATCAGCCTACCTCCCGCAGATGCGCAGTATTTT.

To note about this clonotype: Since a much larger clone is just one base distant, this may be a read error. J is TRBJ2-1 and V is TRBV20-1; D gene ambiguous. The germline gives CDR1 DFQATT, CDR2 SNEGSKA (reference sequence). Trimming removed 0 bases at V and 7 bases at J, with 4 bases between. This CDR3 is built from 11 residues. CDR3 in amino acids: CSAREGNEQFF. DNA of the CDR3: TGCAGTGCTAGAGAGGGGAATGAGCAGTTCTTC.